Sequencing of this TCR beta chain was carried out in a study of blood T cells in healthy people across ages. Together with a sample-barcoded 5' primer, a J-beta primer mix was included in a second PCR lasting roughly 6 to 12 cycles. TCRdb used MiXCR to reprocess the 5' RACE reads, holding one entry per CDR3 protein. Of some 710,000 distinct CDR3 sequences in the sample, 35% to 50% are singletons; the top ten hold 15% to 20%. The study drew donors from healthy Caucasian individuals in Russia aged roughly 6 to 95. Germline CDR1 KGHDR, CDR2 SFDVKD. V dropped 1 base and J dropped 3 bases, with 11 bases sitting between them. The CDR3 runs 15 residues.

The receptor's source is a man older than 75 in good health. The chain combines TRBV24-1 with TRBJ2-5, with a tentative D call TRBD1 (6 bases). Sequencing was performed on blood. CDR3 region: CATSDFRPGEETQYF. DNA for the CDR3: TGTGCCACCAGTGATTTCCGGCCAGGGGAAGAGACCCAGTACTTC.